Listed below are T cell receptor beta chains from one sample, sequenced in a study of shared clonotypes between healthy human individuals. The table came from immunoSEQ multiplex PCR; TCRdb's copy has only in-frame clones and leaves some out. The table records some 660,000 clones, 73% of them present only once. The sequenced sample was memory CD4+ T cells sorted from blood. The receptors shown here come from a woman aged 30 to 39 in good health. CDR3s include the opening cysteine and the closing phenylalanine or tryptophan. A D gene is named only where the DNA matches it firmly. Clone size is not always given. Where it is, it says once, few, many or a class for expanded clones.

cdr3_nt cdr3_aa clone_size v_call d_call j_call
TGTGCCAGCCGCACGCCTAGACAGGGAAGCTCCTACGAGCAGTACTTC CASRTPRQGSSYEQYF NA TRBV28 TRBD1 TRBJ2-7
TGTGCCAGCAGGTCCGGGACACGGTATCAGCCCCAGCATTTT CASRSGTRYQPQHF NA TRBV28 NA TRBJ1-5
TGTGCCAGCAGCTTAGATCGTAGCGCCTACAATGAGCAGTTCTTC CASSLDRSAYNEQFF NA TRBV11-2 NA TRBJ2-1
TGTGCCAGCAGCCCATGGAGCAGGTCCCAGCATTTT CASSPWSRSQHF NA TRBV6-1 NA TRBJ1-5
TGTGCCAGCAGTGCCCGCCTCAGGGGCACGGAAGCTTTCTTT CASSARLRGTEAFF NA TRBV6-1 NA TRBJ1-1
TGCGCCAGCAGCTTGGGCGGGGGAGAGACCCAGTACTTC CASSLGGGETQYF NA TRBV5-1 TRBD2 TRBJ2-5
TGTGCCAGCAGCCCGACTGGGCTAGCGGGAGATACGCAGTATTTT CASSPTGLAGDTQYF NA TRBV14 TRBD2 TRBJ2-3
TGTGCCAGCAGACCGGCTAATCCGTTCGGGGAGCTGTTTTTT CASRPANPFGELFF few TRBV11-2 NA TRBJ2-2
TGTGCCAGCCATACCCGTTCACGCAATCAGCCCCAGCATTTT CASHTRSRNQPQHF NA TRBV28 NA TRBJ1-5
TGTGCCAGCAGTTACCAACAGGGGGCTGGGCAGCCCCAGCATTTT CASSYQQGAGQPQHF NA TRBV6-5 TRBD1 TRBJ1-5
TGCGCCAGCAGCTTTACTAGCGGGAACTACAATGAGCAGTTCTTC CASSFTSGNYNEQFF NA TRBV5-1 TRBD2 TRBJ2-1
TGTGCCAGTAGTATAGCCGGACAGTCATATGGCTACACCTTC CASSIAGQSYGYTF few TRBV19 NA TRBJ1-2
TGTGCCAGCAGCTTAGTAGGGCAGGGTAGCAATCAGCCCCAGCATTTT CASSLVGQGSNQPQHF NA TRBV7-8 NA TRBJ1-5
TGTGCCAGCAGGCAGGGCGTCTATAGCAATCAGCCCCAGCATTTT CASRQGVYSNQPQHF once TRBV6-6 NA TRBJ1-5
TGCAGCGTTGGTCAGGGTTCTGACTATGGCTACACCTTC CSVGQGSDYGYTF NA TRBV29-1 NA TRBJ1-2
TGCGCCAGCAGCTTGGCCGGCAGCCCCGACACAGATACGCAGTATTTT CASSLAGSPDTDTQYF NA TRBV5-1 NA TRBJ2-3
TGTGCCAGCAGCTCCATCGGCCACGGAGGTCCTCGAACCTACGAGCAGTACTTC CASSSIGHGGPRTYEQYF NA TRBV28 NA TRBJ2-7
TGTGCCAGCAGCGTAGAGGAGGGGGCAAGGTACTATGGCTACACCTTC CASSVEEGARYYGYTF NA TRBV9 TRBD1 TRBJ1-2
TGCGCCAGCAGCTTGGTCGGGATTGGGACTAGCGGGTCTGAGCAGTTCTTC CASSLVGIGTSGSEQFF NA TRBV5-1 TRBD2 TRBJ2-1
TGTGCCAGCAGTGTTGGGGGGCGGGGCCAAGAGACCCAGTACTTC CASSVGGRGQETQYF NA TRBV25-1 NA TRBJ2-5
TGTGCCAGCAGTGAACCCCGGGGCAACTACGAGCAGTACTTC CASSEPRGNYEQYF NA TRBV2 NA TRBJ2-7
TGTGCCATCAGTGAGCCTAACACTAACGAGCAGTACTTC CAISEPNTNEQYF NA TRBV10-3 NA TRBJ2-7
TGTGCCAGCAGGTTGGGCTTCAGCTCCTACAATGAGCAGTTCTTC CASRLGFSSYNEQFF NA TRBV27 NA TRBJ2-1
TGCAGCGCACAGGGACAGGGGGGCACTGAAGCTTTCTTT CSAQGQGGTEAFF NA TRBV29-1 TRBD1 TRBJ1-1
TGTGCCAGCGGGGATACGAACACCGGGGAGCTGTTTTTT CASGDTNTGELFF NA TRBV11-1 NA TRBJ2-2
TGTGCCAGCAGTGAAACATATAGCAATCAGCCCCAGCATTTT CASSETYSNQPQHF NA TRBV2 NA TRBJ1-5
TGTGCCAGCAGCGTAGGCCTCTCTGGGGCCAACGTCCTGACTTTC CASSVGLSGANVLTF NA TRBV9 NA TRBJ2-6
TGTGCCAGCAGTTTCAGAGGGAGGGATTTAAATGAGCAGTTCTTC CASSFRGRDLNEQFF NA TRBV27 TRBD2 TRBJ2-1
TGTGCCAGCAGTTTCTACGGAGGGGGCGGGTACGAGCAGTACTTC CASSFYGGGGYEQYF NA TRBV28 NA TRBJ2-7
TGTGCCAGCAGGGCTACAGGGGTGTTGATGTTCAATGAGCAGTTCTTC CASRATGVLMFNEQFF NA TRBV2 TRBD1 TRBJ2-1
TGTGCCAGTGGTGATTATGCGGGAGGGTGGAATGAGCAGTTCTTC CASGDYAGGWNEQFF NA TRBV19 TRBD2 TRBJ2-1
TGCGCCAGCAGTGACAGGGAGACCCAGTACTTC CASSDRETQYF NA TRBV10-1 NA TRBJ2-5
TGTGCCAGCAGCCAAAACAGGGGGCAGCAGCCCCAGCATTTT CASSQNRGQQPQHF NA TRBV7-2 TRBD1 TRBJ1-5
TGCGCCAGCAGCTCTGCCATGCGGGGGCCCTACGAGCAGTACTTC CASSSAMRGPYEQYF NA TRBV5-1 NA TRBJ2-7
TGCGCCAGCAGTCCCGGGACTAGCGGGAGTTTGCCAGATACGCAGTATTTT CASSPGTSGSLPDTQYF NA TRBV10-1 TRBD2 TRBJ2-3
TGTGCCTGGAGTGTGGGGGCGACCGGGGAGCTGTTTTTT CAWSVGATGELFF NA TRBV30 NA TRBJ2-2
TGTGCCAGCAGCCGGGACAGGGTGGCCGAGCAGTACTTC CASSRDRVAEQYF NA TRBV28 TRBD1 TRBJ2-7
TGTGCCAGCAGCTTAATGAGGGGATCCTACGAGCAGTACTTC CASSLMRGSYEQYF NA TRBV11-3 NA TRBJ2-7
TGTGCCAGCTCACCGGGCAGGGAGACTGAAGCTTTCTTT CASSPGRETEAFF NA TRBV18 NA TRBJ1-1
TGTGCCAGCAGTTTAGGGAGCGGGTCCGGGCCTTCTGGCTCCTACAATGAGCAGTTCTTC CASSLGSGSGPSGSYNEQFF NA TRBV28 NA TRBJ2-1
TGTGCCAGCAGCCGAGGGACCGCTCGTACCTTC CASSRGTARTF NA TRBV6-6 NA TRBJ1-2
TGTGCCAGCACGGTTACTCTAGCGGGAGACTCCCACGAGCAGTACTTC CASTVTLAGDSHEQYF few TRBV2 TRBD2 TRBJ2-7
TGTGCCACCAGCAGGGGAGAGGATACGCAGTATTTT CATSRGEDTQYF NA TRBV15 NA TRBJ2-3
TGTGCCAGTAGGCCTAAGAACACCGGGGAGCTGTTTTTT CASRPKNTGELFF NA TRBV19 NA TRBJ2-2
TGTGCCAGCAGGACTAGCGGGACGTACAATGAGCAGTTCTTC CASRTSGTYNEQFF NA TRBV11-2 TRBD2 TRBJ2-1
TGCGCCAGTCGGAGGGCAAATACTAACTATGGCTACACCTTC CASRRANTNYGYTF NA TRBV5-1 NA TRBJ1-2